Each of the 21 T cell receptor beta chains below was sequenced from the same sample in a study of Ad26.COV2.S vaccination and SARS-CoV-2 variants. The treatment denotes: 19 received Ad26.COV2.S at low or high dose, single or two shots; a few received placebo; per-sample allocation not given. On day 63 after the first injection, vaccine and placebo recipients gave samples. Produced via immunoSEQ multiplex PCR; TCRdb's table is partial and in-frame only. The data contain over 300,000 clones, roughly four fifths of them seen just once; the ten biggest clones take up just under 7.5%. Source: peripheral blood, taken in a trial of Ad26.COV2.S vaccine versus placebo. Source of these receptors: a person between 18 and 65 years old who received the Ad26.COV2.S COVID-19 vaccine or a placebo.

The chain carries TRBV24-1 and TRBJ2-7; perhaps D is TRBD1 or TRBD2 (5 bases each). This CDR3 has 13 amino acids. CDR1 KGHDR and CDR2 SFDVKD come from the germline V gene. V was trimmed by 0 bases and J by 6 bases, leaving 8 bases between them. The CDR3 sequence is CATSDLAGTEQYF. The CDR3 region has the DNA TGTGCCACCAGTGATTTGGCAGGGACCGAGCAGTACTTC.

The V and J genes are TRBV11-2 and TRBJ2-7; possibly TRBD2 for D (5 bases). Germline lookup yields CDR1 SGHAT and CDR2 FQNNGV. V gave up 5 bases and J gave up 3 bases, with 14 bases separating them. The CDR3 runs 14 residues. As DNA, the CDR3 is TGTGCCAGCAGCCAGACGGACTTATTCTACGAGCAGTACTTC. Protein product: CASSQTDLFYEQYF.

The chain combines TRBV5-1 with TRBJ1-4; weak D call: TRBD1 (5 bases). The CDR3 length is 14 residues. CDR1 is SGHRS, CDR2 YFSETQ, per germline. V shed 1 base and J shed 7 bases, with 11 bases lying between them. CDR3: CASSLSAGGEKLFF. The CDR3 DNA reads TGCGCCAGCAGCTTGTCGGCGGGGGGTGAAAAACTGTTTTTT.

The V call is TRBV7-6, the J call TRBJ1-6; D not certain. Trimming left V 9 bases short and J 2 bases short, with 11 bases between. The germline V gene encodes CDR1 SGHVS and CDR2 FNYEAQ. The CDR3 covers 14 residues. The CDR3 bases are TGTGCCAGTTCGACGAATCCCTATAATTCACCCCTCCACTTT. Protein: CASSTNPYNSPLHF. The variable domain in full, with the rest retrieved from reference TRBV7-6 and TRBJ1-6, is GAGVSQSPRYKVTKRGQDVALRCDPISGHVSLYWYRQALGQGPEFLTYFNYEAQQDKSGLPNDRFSAERPEGSISTLTIQRTEQRDSAMYRCASSTNPYNSPLHFGNGTRLTVT.

The genes are TRBV19 and TRBJ1-2, with unresolved D. This CDR3 has 14 residues. V lost 6 bases, J lost 5 bases, and 16 bases lay in between. CDR1 and CDR2 from the germline V gene are LNHDA and SQIVND (reference sequence). The CDR3 loop reads CASRGWEDDYGYTF. DNA of the CDR3: TGTGCCAGTAGGGGGTGGGAGGATGATTATGGCTACACCTTC.

Concerning this clone: Other DNA variants within this sample encode the same CDR3. The chain couples TRBV30 to TRBJ2-7; no clear D. Germline V gene lookup returns CDR1 GTSNPN and CDR2 SVGIG (reference sequence). This CDR3 has 11 residues. The V and J ends lost 3 bases and 3 bases respectively, with 6 bases between them. This CDR3 is CAWRSYYEQYF. In DNA, the CDR3 is TGTGCCTGGAGGTCCTACTACGAGCAGTACTTC.

The chain combines TRBV13 with TRBJ1-6, with D maybe TRBD1 (5 bases). The CDR3 is 15 amino acids. Germline-derived CDR1 and CDR2 are PRHDT and FYEKMQ (reference sequence). V lost 5 bases to trimming and J lost 2 bases, with 10 bases between them. CDR3 region: CASSGGFPYNSPLHF. The CDR3 bases are TGTGCCAGCAGCGGGGGGTTCCCCTATAATTCACCCCTCCACTTT.

The CDR3 nucleotides are TGTGCCAGCAGTTTAACAGGGGGGTATCAGCCCCAGCATTTT. Residues: CASSLTGGYQPQHF. The genes are TRBV6-5 and TRBJ1-5, with TRBD1 matching over 8 bases. The junction had 4 bases not matched to a gene; V was cut back by 4 bases and J by 5 bases. Germline V gene data show CDR1 as MNHEY and CDR2 as SVGAGI. The CDR3 has 14 residues.

This clone was counted a few times. CDR3 sequence reads: CASSQETVTKEQYF. The CDR3 DNA reads as TGTGCCAGCAGCCAAGAGACGGTCACCAAGGAGCAGTACTTC. This sequence joins TRBV3-1 (or the pseudogene TRBV3-2) and TRBJ2-7; unclear D gene. Germline-derived CDR1 and CDR2 are LGHDT and YNNKEL (reference sequence). This CDR3 has 14 residues. V lost 0 bases and J lost 7, with 13 bases in between.

This clone was seen once. The gene calls are TRBV7-3 and TRBJ2-3; D is uncertain. The CDR3 runs to 15 residues. CDR1 is SGHTA, CDR2 FQGTGA, per germline. V dropped 7 bases and J dropped 2 bases, with 16 bases sitting between them. CDR3 amino acids: CASTEEPRLTDTQYF. Here the CDR3 DNA reads TGTGCCAGCACCGAGGAACCTAGACTCACAGATACGCAGTATTTT.

This sequence joins TRBV7-9 and TRBJ2-2; D could derive from TRBD1 or TRBD2 (5 bases each). The length of the CDR3 is 16 residues. The germline CDR1 and CDR2 sequences are SEHNR and FQNEAQ (reference sequence). V shed 5 bases and J shed 6 bases, with 19 bases lying between them. DNA of the CDR3: TGTGCCAGCAGCGGAGGTGCGACAGTCCGCGCCGGGGAGCTGTTTTTT. This gives the protein CASSGGATVRAGELFF.

This clone came up a few times. This chain joins TRBV2 and TRBJ2-7; D possibly corresponds to TRBD2 (5 bases). Per germline, CDR1 SNHLY and CDR2 FYNNEI. V was pared by 6 bases and J by 9 bases, with 18 bases between. This CDR3 region has 13 residues. The CDR3 bases are TGTGCCAGCAGGGACTCCCTTCTTGGGATGCAGTACTTC. Amino acids: CASRDSLLGMQYF. The variable domain in full, completed from reference TRBV2 and TRBJ2-7, reads EPEVTQTPSHQVTQMGQEVILRCVPISNHLYFYWYRQILGQKVEFLVSFYNNEISEKSEIFDDQFSVERPDGSNFTLKIRSTKLEDSAMYFCASRDSLLGMQYFGPGTRLTVT.

The chain recombines TRBV24-1 with TRBJ1-1; possibly TRBD1 for D (5 bases). V lost 2 bases and J 1 base, leaving 13 bases between the germline ends. Germline values: CDR1 KGHDR, CDR2 SFDVKD. The CDR3 totals 16 residues. As DNA, the CDR3 is TGTGCCACCAGTGATTCCCCCGGGGGAAAGAACACTGAAGCTTTCTTT. It codes for CATSDSPGGKNTEAFF.

The table lists this clone with a few counts. V usage is TRBV7-2 and J usage is TRBJ2-1, with D tentatively TRBD2 (6 bases). Germline V gene sequence: CDR1 SGHTA, CDR2 FQGNSA. Trimming cost V 5 bases and J 1 base, with 18 bases left between them. The CDR3 loop spans 17 amino acids. CDR3 in DNA: TGTGCCAGCAGCCCAGAGCCCAGGGAGGCGTCCTACAATGAGCAGTTCTTC. Its protein product is CASSPEPREASYNEQFF.

The rearrangement joins TRBV7-3 to TRBJ2-6; the D is unclear. Trimming stripped 4 bases from V and 4 bases from J, with 17 bases between. CDR1 and CDR2 from the germline V gene are SGHTA and FQGTGA. CDR3 length: 17 residues. In DNA form, the CDR3 reads TGTGCCAGCAGCTCCAGAGGTACCGCCGGCGGGGCCAACGTCCTGACTTTC. This encodes CASSSRGTAGGANVLTF.

This chain joins TRBV19 and TRBJ2-5, with a possible D match to TRBD1 (6 bases). Deletions cut 4 bases from V and 7 bases from J, with 19 bases between. The CDR3 has 15 amino acids. Germline CDR1 and CDR2: LNHDA and SQIVND (reference sequence). The CDR3 coding sequence is TGTGCCAGTAGTACAGGGGCGCTAGTTTCTGGGACCCAGTACTTC. Protein sequence: CASSTGALVSGTQYF.

V gene TRBV5-1 combines with J gene TRBJ1-1; D unresolved. CDR3 length equals 13 residues. CDR1 SGHRS and CDR2 YFSETQ come from the germline V gene. Trimming shortened V by 0 bases and J by 3 bases, and 6 bases separated the two germline ends. In nucleotides, the CDR3 is TGCGCCAGCAGCTTGGGGGTATACACTGAAGCTTTCTTT. Translation gives CASSLGVYTEAFF.

This chain links TRBV7-9 with TRBJ2-2; D is unclear. Trimming took 8 bases from V and 3 from J, leaving 4 bases between them. This CDR3 region has 11 residues. CDR1 and CDR2 from the germline V gene are SEHNR and FQNEAQ (reference sequence). The CDR3 loop reads CASQDTGELFF. CDR3 DNA sequence: TGTGCCAGCCAGGACACCGGGGAGCTGTTTTTT.

The rearrangement uses TRBV29-1 and TRBJ2-3; 13 nucleotides match TRBD2. With V trimmed by 5 bases and J by 14 bases, 7 bases remained unmatched. CDR1 and CDR2 from the germline V gene are SQVTM and ANQGSEA. The CDR3 covers 12 residues. CDR3 protein: CSVPTSGRGRYF. The CDR3 DNA reads TGCAGCGTTCCCACTAGCGGGAGGGGACGGTATTTT.

This chain joins TRBV6-2 or TRBV6-3 and TRBJ1-2, with D possibly matching TRBD1 (5 bases). Deletions cut 2 bases from V and 0 bases from J, with 13 bases between. This CDR3 is 16 amino acids long. CDR1 is MNHEY and CDR2 is SVGEGT in the germline V gene. The CDR3 sequence: CASSYRDAGANYGYTF. For the CDR3, the DNA is TGTGCCAGCAGTTACCGGGACGCTGGGGCTAACTATGGCTACACCTTC.

J is TRBJ1-6 and V is TRBV5-1; a weak D match, TRBD1 (5 bases). The CDR3 sequence is 14 residues long. V lost 2 bases to trimming and J lost 7 bases, with 10 bases between them. Germline V gives CDR1 SGHRS, CDR2 YFSETQ. This chain's CDR3 is CASSLGVRNSPLHF. The CDR3 nucleotides read TGCGCCAGCAGCTTAGGGGTTCGGAATTCACCCCTCCACTTT.